These 7 T cell receptor beta chains came from one sample sequenced in a study of CD8+CD57+ T cells in acquired aplastic anemia (dated by TCRdb to 2016 to 2019). The data were produced on an Illumina HiSeq 2000. TCR beta VDJ combination and CDR3 sequence profiling used genomic DNA as the template. TCRdb's own reprocessing of the public reads used fastp at Q25 and MiXCR and kept productive beta chains. Rows merge per CDR3 protein into single entries with the most common DNA and genes. This sample holds about 140,000 distinct CDR3 sequences; less than 45% were observed only once. The leading ten clones occupy more than 7% of the sample. What was sequenced was sorted CD4+, CD8+, or CD8+CD57+ T cells (not recorded which) from PBMCs. Source of these receptors: a human donor in good health, serving as a control.

The V gene is TRBV24-1, the J gene TRBJ2-3; D ambiguous. The CDR3 is 13 residues long. V was trimmed by 3 bases and J by 6 bases, leaving 9 bases between them. Germline V gene data show CDR1 as KGHDR and CDR2 as SFDVKD. CDR3 nucleotides: TGTGCCACCAGTGATCCCCCCGGGGATACGCAGTATTTT. This codes for CATSDPPGDTQYF.

This clonotype was detected ten times or more. This rearrangement joins TRBV2 to TRBJ1-2; tentatively, D is TRBD1 (6 bases). From germline, CDR1 is SNHLY and CDR2 FYNNEI. This CDR3 comprises 14 residues. Deletions cut 6 bases from V and 0 bases from J, with 11 bases between. This chain's CDR3 is CASSRDNANYGYTF. The CDR3 DNA follows: TGTGCCAGCAGCCGGGACAACGCTAACTATGGCTACACCTTC. The full variable domain, in which reference TRBV2 and TRBJ1-2 provide the parts outside the CDR3, is EPEVTQTPSHQVTQMGQEVILRCVPISNHLYFYWYRQILGQKVEFLVSFYNNEISEKSEIFDDQFSVERPDGSNFTLKIRSTKLEDSAMYFCASSRDNANYGYTFGSGTRLTVV.

There are many counts of this clonotype. The V and J genes are TRBV12-3 or TRBV12-4 and TRBJ2-7, with D hard to call. This CDR3 spans 12 amino acids. V was shortened by 3 bases and J by 5 bases, with 8 bases between the two germline ends. The CDR3 loop reads CASSFVRHEQYF. The CDR3 DNA reads as TGTGCCAGCAGTTTCGTACGCCACGAGCAGTACTTC.

This clonotype was picked up many times. The chain's CDR3 is CASNNPSSYNEQFF. The DNA for the CDR3 is TGTGCCAGTAATAATCCGAGCTCCTACAATGAGCAGTTCTTC. The chain uses TRBV2 and TRBJ2-1; D call uncertain. V was cut by 9 bases and J by 0 bases, with 12 bases left in between. CDR1 is SNHLY, CDR2 FYNNEI, per germline. The CDR3 has 14 residues.

This clonotype was recorded many times. The rearrangement uses TRBV6-5 and TRBJ1-1; perhaps TRBD1 as D (6 bases). The CDR3 has 14 residues. In germline, CDR1 is MNHEY, CDR2 SVGAGI. The germline V and J ends were trimmed by 6 bases and 0 bases, with 11 bases remaining between them. CDR3 sequence reads: CASRRRGMNTEAFF. The DNA for the CDR3 is TGTGCCAGCAGACGAAGGGGGATGAACACTGAAGCTTTCTTT.

This clonotype was seen only once. This chain connects TRBV29-1 to TRBJ1-1; D is unclear. The CDR3 has 11 amino acids. Trimming removed 5 bases at V and 8 bases at J, with 12 bases between. Germline lookup yields CDR1 SQVTM and CDR2 ANQGSEA. CDR3 sequence: CSVWVLQEAFF. The CDR3 nucleotides read TGCAGCGTTTGGGTCCTACAGGAAGCTTTCTTT.

There are a few counts of this clonotype. A much bigger clone sits one base away, suggesting this may be a read error. The V call is TRBV11-1, the J call TRBJ2-7; 9 bases line up with TRBD1. Losses at the gene ends were 8 bases for V and 4 bases for J; bases not matched to a gene: 15. This CDR3 contains 16 residues. Germline CDR1 is SGHAT and CDR2 is FQDESV (reference sequence). The CDR3 DNA reads as TGTGCCAGCGGCAGCGTCCTTACAGGGGGCTCATACGAGCAGTACTTC. Translated, it gives CASGSVLTGGSYEQYF.